This T cell receptor (beta chain) was profiled in a study of blood T cells in healthy people across ages. Using a J-beta primer mix together with a sample-barcoded 5' primer, a second PCR was run for roughly 6 to 12 cycles. Each CDR3 protein is one row after TCRdb ran MiXCR on the 5' RACE reads. In the table there are hundreds of thousands of distinct CDR3 sequences, 20% to 25% of which are singletons. Per the germline V gene, CDR1 is SEHNR and CDR2 is FQNEAQ (reference sequence). CDR3 length: 14 amino acids. V lost 5 bases, J lost 1 base, and 11 bases lay in between. Only a few counts were recorded for this clonotype. Researchers isolated at least 6 million PBMCs per sample. The same data also contributed to another study, on T cells of mothers and their children.

The sequenced material came from blood. This clonotype was sampled from a boy younger than 18 in good health. The chain carries TRBV7-9 and TRBJ1-1; a possible D gene is TRBD1 (6 bases). CDR3 residues: CASSTLTGNTEAFF. The DNA of the CDR3 is TGTGCCAGCAGCACTTTGACAGGGAACACTGAAGCTTTCTTT.